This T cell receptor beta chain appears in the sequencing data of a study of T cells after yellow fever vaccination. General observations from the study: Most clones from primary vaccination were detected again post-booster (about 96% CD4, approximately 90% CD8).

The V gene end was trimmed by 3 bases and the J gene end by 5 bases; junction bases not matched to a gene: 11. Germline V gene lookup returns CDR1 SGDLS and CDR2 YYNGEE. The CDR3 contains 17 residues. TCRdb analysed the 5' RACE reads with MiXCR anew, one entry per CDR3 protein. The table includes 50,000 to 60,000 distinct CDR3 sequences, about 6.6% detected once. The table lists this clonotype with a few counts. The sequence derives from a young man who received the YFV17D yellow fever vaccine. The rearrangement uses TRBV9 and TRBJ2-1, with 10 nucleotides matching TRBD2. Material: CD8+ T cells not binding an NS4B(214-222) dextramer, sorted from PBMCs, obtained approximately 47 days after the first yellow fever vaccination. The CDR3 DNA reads TGTGCCAGCAGCGGACCTGGGGAGCGGGGGGGACACAATGAGCAGTTCTTC. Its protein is CASSGPGERGGHNEQFF.